Listed below are T cell receptor beta chains from one sample, sequenced in a study of cytomegalovirus exposure and HLA in healthy donors. The protocol was immunoSEQ multiplex PCR, while the TCRdb copy is restricted to in-frame clones and leaves out a portion. The sample carries approximately 110,000 clones, 70% to 80% recorded once. The material sequenced was PBMCs. These TCRs come from a woman aged 40-49 years in good health and CMV-seropositive. The CDR3 runs from the conserved cysteine through the conserved F or W. D genes are given only for firm matches. A row's size may be missing; if present it is once, few, many or a size class.

NA TRBJ1-6 TRBV6-6 NA TGTGCCAGCAGTTCCGGGGAAGGGAGGAAGCCACCCCTCCACTTT CASSSGEGRKPPLHF
TRBD1 TRBJ1-6 TRBV7-9 NA TGTGCCAGCAGCCCGGGACAGTCAAAGTCACCCCTCCACTTT CASSPGQSKSPLHF
NA TRBJ2-1 TRBV5-1 NA TGCGCCAGCAGCTTGGGGGGAGGATACAATGAGCAGTTCTTC CASSLGGGYNEQFF
TRBD1 TRBJ1-2 TRBV19 NA TGTGCCAGTACCCCAAGGGACAGGGTTGGCTACACCTTC CASTPRDRVGYTF
TRBD2 TRBJ2-1 TRBV7-2 NA TGTGCCAGCAGTTTAGGACTAGCGGGGAGCTCCTACAATGAGCAGTTCTTC CASSLGLAGSSYNEQFF
NA TRBJ2-6 TRBV11-2 NA TGTGCCAGCAGCGGAGGACTTTTCTCTGGGGCCAACGTCCTGACTTTC CASSGGLFSGANVLTF
NA TRBJ2-3 TRBV4-3 once TGCGCCAGCAGCCAAGATTTAGGGGCCACAGATACGCAGTATTTT CASSQDLGATDTQYF
TRBD2 TRBJ2-1 TRBV6-5 NA TGTGCCAGCAGTTATCCCGGGACTAGCGGGGGTAGGCAGTTCTTC CASSYPGTSGGRQFF
TRBD2 TRBJ2-1 TRBV2 NA TGTGCCAGCAGTCGACCCCCGGCGGGGGAGGGGAACCTTTACAATGAGCAGTTCTTC CASSRPPAGEGNLYNEQFF
TRBD1 TRBJ2-5 TRBV5-1 NA TGCGCCAGCAGCTTGGATCCAGGGGGCGCGGAGACCCAGTACTTC CASSLDPGGAETQYF
NA TRBJ2-5 TRBV27 NA TGTGCCAGCAGTTTATTCCAGGGAAACAGAGAGACCCAGTACTTC CASSLFQGNRETQYF
NA TRBJ1-1 TRBV10-3 NA TGTGCCATCAGAGACGGGGGGGTTGGCACTGAAGCTTTCTTT CAIRDGGVGTEAFF
TRBD2 TRBJ2-1 TRBV7-9 NA TGTGCCAGCAGCTTAGATACGGGGGGGAGCCACAATGAGCAGTTCTTC CASSLDTGGSHNEQFF
NA TRBJ1-6 TRBV5-5 NA TGTGCCAGCAGCTCCGGACTGGCAACACCCCTCCACTTT CASSSGLATPLHF
NA TRBJ1-2 TRBV6-1 NA TGTGCCAGCCAAAGGACAGAAGCCTATGGCTACACCTTC CASQRTEAYGYTF
TRBD2 TRBJ2-3 TRBV7-8 NA TGTGCCAGCAGCCCCTCACTAGCGGGGGTCACAGATACGCAGTATTTT CASSPSLAGVTDTQYF
NA TRBJ2-7 TRBV6-5 NA TGTGCCAGCAGTGCCTTCACATCCTACGAGCAGTACTTC CASSAFTSYEQYF
NA TRBJ1-1 TRBV18 NA TGTGCCAGCTCACTCACAGAGAACACTGAAGCTTTCTTT CASSLTENTEAFF
NA TRBJ1-6 TRBV19 few TGTGCCAGTAGTATAGGACACCTTACCTCCTATAATTCACCCCTCCACTTT CASSIGHLTSYNSPLHF
NA TRBJ1-2 TRBV5-1 NA TGCGCCAGCAGCTTGGTTGCAGGGTCCTATGGCTACACCTTC CASSLVAGSYGYTF
NA TRBJ2-2 TRBV6-5 NA TGTGCCAGCAGTTACTCCAGGAGGGCTGCCGGGGAGCTGTTTTTT CASSYSRRAAGELFF
TRBD1 TRBJ2-5 TRBV7-2 NA TGTGCCAGCAGCTTAAGCAGGGGGCCACAGGAGACCCAGTACTTC CASSLSRGPQETQYF
NA TRBJ2-7 TRBV7-9 once TGTGCCAGCAGCTTGGCAGGGTGGTCCTACGAGCAGTACTTC CASSLAGWSYEQYF
NA TRBJ2-7 TRBV5-6 NA TGTGCCAGCAGCTTTGGGCGGGTCTCCTACGAGCAGTACTTC CASSFGRVSYEQYF
TRBD2 TRBJ2-7 TRBV7-2 NA TGTGCCAGCAGCTTAGGTTTCGCGGGGGAGGGCGAGCAGTACTTC CASSLGFAGEGEQYF
TRBD1 TRBJ1-1 TRBV27 NA TGTGCCAGCAGACAGGGGCCTGAAGCTTTCTTT CASRQGPEAFF
NA TRBJ2-2 TRBV18 NA TGTGCCAGCTCACCGTTAACAGGTGACACCGGGGAGCTGTTTTTT CASSPLTGDTGELFF
TRBD1 TRBJ1-4 TRBV6-1 NA TGTGCCAGCAGGGAGGACAGGGAGGGGGAAAAACTGTTTTTT CASREDREGEKLFF
NA TRBJ2-1 TRBV14 NA TGTGCCAGCAGCCAAGATTACAGACAGGTTAAAGAGCAGTTCTTC CASSQDYRQVKEQFF
TRBD2 TRBJ2-1 TRBV9 NA TGTGCCTCGGGGGGGGCCCTTAATGAGCAGTTCTTC CASGGALNEQFF
TRBD1 TRBJ1-6 TRBV4-3 NA TGCGCCAGCAGCCAGGAGACAGGGGTCGGTTCACCCCTCCACTTT CASSQETGVGSPLHF
TRBD1 TRBJ2-7 TRBV5-1 NA TGCGCCAGCAGCTCCCTACCCGGGACAGGGCTCGGCGAGCAGTACTTC CASSSLPGTGLGEQYF
NA TRBJ2-7 TRBV19 NA TGTGCCAGTAGTATACGGAGGGGAGGCTACGAGCAGTACTTC CASSIRRGGYEQYF
NA TRBJ2-3 TRBV7-2 NA TGTGCCAGCAGCTTAGGCCTCCAGCGGCGGACAGATACGCAGTATTTT CASSLGLQRRTDTQYF
NA TRBJ1-2 TRBV10-3 NA TGTGCCATCAGTGAGTCGACAGTCTATGGCTACACCTTC CAISESTVYGYTF
TRBD2 TRBJ2-7 TRBV5-6 few TGTGCCAGCAGCTCCCGTCGAAGACTAGCAGAAAAGCAGTACTTC CASSSRRRLAEKQYF
NA TRBJ1-1 TRBV19 NA TGTGCCAGTAGTATCGCGGACACTGAAGCTTTCTTT CASSIADTEAFF
NA TRBJ1-2 TRBV5-8 NA TGTGCCAGCAGCTTTGGGGCAGGAGACTATGGCTACACCTTC CASSFGAGDYGYTF
TRBD1 TRBJ2-1 TRBV4-1 NA TGCGCCAGCAGCCAATCTCCGGGACAGCTAAACAATGAGCAGTTCTTC CASSQSPGQLNNEQFF
NA TRBJ1-2 TRBV7-9 few TGTGCCAGCAGACCAGGAACCGACCCCTATGGCTACACCTTC CASRPGTDPYGYTF